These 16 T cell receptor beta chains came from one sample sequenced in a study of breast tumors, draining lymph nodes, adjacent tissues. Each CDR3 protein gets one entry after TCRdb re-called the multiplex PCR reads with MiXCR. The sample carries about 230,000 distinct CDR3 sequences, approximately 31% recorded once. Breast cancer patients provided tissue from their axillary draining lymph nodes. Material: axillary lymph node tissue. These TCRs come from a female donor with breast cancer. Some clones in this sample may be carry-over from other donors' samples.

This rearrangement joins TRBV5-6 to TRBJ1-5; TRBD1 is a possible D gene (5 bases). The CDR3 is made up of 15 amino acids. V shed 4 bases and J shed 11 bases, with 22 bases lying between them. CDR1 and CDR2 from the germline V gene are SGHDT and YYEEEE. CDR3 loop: CASSPGTSGRETQHF. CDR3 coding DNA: TGTGCCAGCAGCCCGGGGACTAGCGGGAGAGAGACCCAGCATTTT.

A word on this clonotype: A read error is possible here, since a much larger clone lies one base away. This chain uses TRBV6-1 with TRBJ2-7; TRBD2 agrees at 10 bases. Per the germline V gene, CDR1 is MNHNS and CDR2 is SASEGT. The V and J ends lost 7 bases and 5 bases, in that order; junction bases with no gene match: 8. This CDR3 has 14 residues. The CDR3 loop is CASTRASGSHEQYF. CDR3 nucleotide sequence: TGTGCCAGCACGCGGGCTAGCGGGAGTCACGAGCAGTACTTC.

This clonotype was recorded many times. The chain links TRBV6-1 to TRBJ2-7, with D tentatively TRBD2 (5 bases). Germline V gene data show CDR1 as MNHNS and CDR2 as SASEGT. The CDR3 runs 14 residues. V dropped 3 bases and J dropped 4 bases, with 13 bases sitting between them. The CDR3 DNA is TGTGCCAGCAGTGAGGTAGTACTAGTATACGAGCAGTACTTC. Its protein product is CASSEVVLVYEQYF.

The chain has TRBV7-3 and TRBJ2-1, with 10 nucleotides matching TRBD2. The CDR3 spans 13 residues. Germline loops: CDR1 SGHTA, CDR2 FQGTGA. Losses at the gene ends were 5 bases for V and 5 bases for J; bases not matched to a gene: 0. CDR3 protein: CASSTSGNNEQFF. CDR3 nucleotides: TGTGCCAGCAGCACTAGCGGGAACAATGAGCAGTTCTTC.

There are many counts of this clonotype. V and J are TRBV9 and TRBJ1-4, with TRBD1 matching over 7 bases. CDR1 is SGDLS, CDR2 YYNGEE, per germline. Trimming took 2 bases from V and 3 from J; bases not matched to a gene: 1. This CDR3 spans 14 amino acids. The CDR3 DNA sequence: TGTGCCAGCAGCGTCGGGACAGCTAATGAAAAACTGTTTTTT. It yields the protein CASSVGTANEKLFF.

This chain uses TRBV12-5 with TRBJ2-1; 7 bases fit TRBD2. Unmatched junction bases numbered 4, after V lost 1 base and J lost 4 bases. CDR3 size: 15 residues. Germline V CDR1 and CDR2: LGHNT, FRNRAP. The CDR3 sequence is CASGLASGNYNEQFF. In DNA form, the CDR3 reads TGTGCTAGTGGTTTGGCTAGCGGCAATTACAATGAGCAGTTCTTC.

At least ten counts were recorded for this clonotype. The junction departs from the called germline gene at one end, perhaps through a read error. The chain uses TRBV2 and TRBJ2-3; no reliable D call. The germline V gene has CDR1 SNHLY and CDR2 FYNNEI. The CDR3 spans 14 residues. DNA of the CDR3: TGTGCCGGCAGGACCCGCAGGCAGGCGGATACGCAGTATTTT. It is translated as CAGRTRRQADTQYF. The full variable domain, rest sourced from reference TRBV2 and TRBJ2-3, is EPEVTQTPSHQVTQMGQEVILRCVPISNHLYFYWYRQILGQKVEFLVSFYNNEISEKSEIFDDQFSVERPDGSNFTLKIRSTKLEDSAMYFCAGRTRRQADTQYFGPGTRLTVL.

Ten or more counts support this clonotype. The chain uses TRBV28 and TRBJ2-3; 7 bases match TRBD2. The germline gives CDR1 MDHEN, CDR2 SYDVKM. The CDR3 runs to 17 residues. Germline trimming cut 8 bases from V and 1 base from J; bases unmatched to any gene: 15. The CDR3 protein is CASFPYVGGSGTDTQYF. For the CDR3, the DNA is TGTGCCAGCTTCCCATACGTCGGCGGGAGTGGCACAGATACGCAGTATTTT. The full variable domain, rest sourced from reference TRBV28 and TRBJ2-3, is DVKVTQSSRYLVKRTGEKVFLECVQDMDHENMFWYRQDPGLGLRLIYFSYDVKMKEKGDIPEGYSVSREKKERFSLILESASTNQTSMYLCASFPYVGGSGTDTQYFGPGTRLTVL.

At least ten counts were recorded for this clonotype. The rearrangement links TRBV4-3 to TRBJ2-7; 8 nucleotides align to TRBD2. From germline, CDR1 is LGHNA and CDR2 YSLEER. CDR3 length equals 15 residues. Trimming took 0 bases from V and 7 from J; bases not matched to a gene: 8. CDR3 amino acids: CASSQDRGGLREQYF. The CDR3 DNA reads TGCGCCAGCAGCCAAGATCGGGGGGGGCTTAGAGAGCAGTACTTC.

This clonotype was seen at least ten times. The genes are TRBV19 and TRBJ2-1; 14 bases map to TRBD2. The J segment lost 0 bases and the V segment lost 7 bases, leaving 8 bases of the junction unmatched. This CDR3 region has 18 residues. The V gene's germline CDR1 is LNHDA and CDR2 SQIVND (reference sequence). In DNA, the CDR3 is TGTGCCAGTACCCTTGGGACTAGCGGGAGTGGCTCCTACAATGAGCAGTTCTTC. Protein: CASTLGTSGSGSYNEQFF. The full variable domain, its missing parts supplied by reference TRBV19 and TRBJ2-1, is DGGITQSPKYLFRKEGQNVTLSCEQNLNHDAMYWYRQDPGQGLRLIYYSQIVNDFQKGDIAEGYSVSREKKESFPLTVTSAQKNPTAFYLCASTLGTSGSGSYNEQFFGPGTRLTVL.

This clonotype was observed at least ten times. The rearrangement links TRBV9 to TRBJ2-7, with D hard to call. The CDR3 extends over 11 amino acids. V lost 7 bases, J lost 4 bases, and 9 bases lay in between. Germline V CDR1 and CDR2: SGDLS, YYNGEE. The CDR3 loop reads CASGIGYEQYF. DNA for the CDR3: TGTGCCAGCGGCATAGGATACGAGCAGTACTTC. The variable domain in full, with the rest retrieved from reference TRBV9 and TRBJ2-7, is DSGVTQTPKHLITATGQRVTLRCSPRSGDLSVYWYQQSLDQGLQFLIQYYNGEERAKGNILERFSAQQFPDLHSELNLSSLELGDSALYFCASGIGYEQYFGPGTRLTVT.

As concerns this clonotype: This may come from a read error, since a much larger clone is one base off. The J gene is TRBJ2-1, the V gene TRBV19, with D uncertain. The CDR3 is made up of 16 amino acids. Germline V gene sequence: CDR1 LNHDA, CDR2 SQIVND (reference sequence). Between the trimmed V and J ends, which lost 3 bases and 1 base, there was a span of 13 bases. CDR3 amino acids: CASSIITRSSYNEQFF. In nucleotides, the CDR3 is TGTGCCAGTAGTATTATTACAAGGTCGTCCTACAATGAGCAGTTCTTC. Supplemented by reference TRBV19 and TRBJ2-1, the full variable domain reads DGGITQSPKYLFRKEGQNVTLSCEQNLNHDAMYWYRQDPGQGLRLIYYSQIVNDFQKGDIAEGYSVSREKKESFPLTVTSAQKNPTAFYLCASSIITRSSYNEQFFGPGTRLTVL.

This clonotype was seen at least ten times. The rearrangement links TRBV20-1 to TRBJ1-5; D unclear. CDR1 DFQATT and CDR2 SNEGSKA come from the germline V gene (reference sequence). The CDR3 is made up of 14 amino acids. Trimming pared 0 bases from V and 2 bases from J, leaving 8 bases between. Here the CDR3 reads CSARDRTGNQPQHF. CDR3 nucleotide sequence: TGCAGTGCTAGAGATAGGACTGGCAATCAGCCCCAGCATTTT.

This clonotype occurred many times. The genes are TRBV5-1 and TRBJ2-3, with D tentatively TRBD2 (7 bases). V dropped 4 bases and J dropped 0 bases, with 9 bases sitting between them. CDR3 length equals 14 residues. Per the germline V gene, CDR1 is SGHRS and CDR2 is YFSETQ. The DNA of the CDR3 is TGCGCCAGCAGCCGGGGGGCTAGCACAGATACGCAGTATTTT. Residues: CASSRGASTDTQYF.

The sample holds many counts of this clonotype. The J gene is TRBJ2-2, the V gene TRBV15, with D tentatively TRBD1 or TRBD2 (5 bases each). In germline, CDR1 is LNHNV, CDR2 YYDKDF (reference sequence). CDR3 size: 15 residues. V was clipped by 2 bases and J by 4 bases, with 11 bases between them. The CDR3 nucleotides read TGTGCCACCAGCAGACCTGGGACGCTCACCGGGGAGCTGTTTTTT. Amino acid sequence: CATSRPGTLTGELFF.

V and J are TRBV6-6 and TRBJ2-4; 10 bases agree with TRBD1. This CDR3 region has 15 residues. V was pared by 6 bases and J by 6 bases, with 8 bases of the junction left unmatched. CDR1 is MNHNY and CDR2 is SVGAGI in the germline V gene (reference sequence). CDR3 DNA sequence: TGTGCCAGCAGAATGGACAGGGGGGGGAGAAACATTCAGTACTTC. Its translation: CASRMDRGGRNIQYF.